The clone carrying this T cell receptor beta chain was detected many times. The data belong to a study of neurological immune-mediated disorders. Healthy controls were blood bank volunteers in Maryland, USA. Each CDR3 protein gets one entry after TCRdb re-called the 5' RACE reads with MiXCR. The repertoire holds approximately 30,000 distinct CDR3 sequences, with 6.6% as singletons. Germline CDR1 reads SGHRS; CDR2 reads YFSETQ. The CDR3 is 15 residues long. Trimming removed 2 bases at V and 2 bases at J, with 11 bases between. The rearrangement joins TRBV5-1 to TRBJ2-1; a possible D gene is TRBD1 (5 bases). This receptor was taken from a woman aged 50 to 65 in good health. The sequenced sample was PBMCs. The CDR3 region is CASSFSPDTYNEQFF. DNA for the CDR3: TGCGCCAGCAGCTTCTCCCCGGACACCTACAATGAGCAGTTCTTC.